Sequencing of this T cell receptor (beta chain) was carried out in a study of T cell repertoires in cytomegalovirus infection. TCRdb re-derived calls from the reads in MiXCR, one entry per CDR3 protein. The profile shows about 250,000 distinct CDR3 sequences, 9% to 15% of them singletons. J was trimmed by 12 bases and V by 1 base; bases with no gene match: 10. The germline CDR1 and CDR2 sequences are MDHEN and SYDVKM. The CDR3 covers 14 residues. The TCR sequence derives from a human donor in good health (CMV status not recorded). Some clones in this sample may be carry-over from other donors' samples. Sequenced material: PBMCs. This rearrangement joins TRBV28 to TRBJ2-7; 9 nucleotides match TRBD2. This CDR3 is CASSLSSGIVPPYF. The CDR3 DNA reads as TGTGCCAGCAGTTTATCTAGCGGGATAGTCCCCCCGTACTTC.